This TCR beta chain appears in the sequencing data of a study of T cells after yellow fever vaccination. Background on the study: Those fractions that held only low numbers of cells were prepared using the SMART-Seq v4 Ultra Low Input RNA kit.

A universal primer site and UMIs were added as TCR cDNA was made by 5'RACE template switching. Each CDR3 protein gets one entry after TCRdb re-called the 5' RACE reads with MiXCR. The data show 400,000 or so distinct CDR3 sequences, with around 19% seen just once and 15% to 20% held by the top ten. Study results and limitations: Any FACS-sorted repertoire could hold abundant clonotypes that contaminate it from the bulk population. Once the booster was given, most primary-vaccination clones reappeared, at about 97% for CD4 and approximately 88% for CD8.

Trimming took 6 bases from V and 3 from J; bases not matched to a gene: 5. Germline assignment: CDR1 ENHRY and CDR2 SYGVKD. The CDR3 consists of 14 residues. This clonotype was found a few times. Its specificity is unknown. The TCR sequence derives from a man aged 18 to 30 who received the YFV17D yellow fever vaccine. Material: PBMCs, obtained before the yellow fever booster vaccination. The chain links TRBV10-3 to TRBJ2-1; TRBD2 aligns across 7 bases. The CDR3 bases are TGTGCCATCAGCCCAGCGGGGATCTACAATGAGCAGTTCTTC. Its protein is CAISPAGIYNEQFF.